A single sample is the source of the 17 T cell receptor beta chains below, sequenced in a study of T-cell memory formation after mild COVID-19. TCRdb recomputed calls from the 5' RACE reads with MiXCR, one row per CDR3 protein. Of about 430,000 distinct CDR3 sequences listed, 20% to 25% were seen once; the top ten hold 8.5% to 9%. The sample was PBMCs or a T cell subset sorted from them (not recorded which). Every receptor here comes from an adult woman who had mild COVID-19 (a few samples of this study predate the infection). Cell type and time point are not known.

This clonotype was seen ten or more times. The CDR3 here is CASSRQGTYEQYF. The CDR3 nucleotides are TGTGCCAGCAGCCGACAGGGAACCTACGAGCAGTACTTC. The V gene is TRBV11-2, the J gene TRBJ2-7; 7 bases are a match to TRBD1. Germline CDR1 reads SGHAT; CDR2 reads FQNNGV. V lost 5 bases to trimming and J lost 2 bases; unmatched junction nucleotides: 3. The CDR3 contains 13 residues.

The chain carries TRBV4-3 and TRBJ1-2; 8 nucleotides match TRBD1. The CDR3 contains 13 residues. V was pared by 1 base and J by 5 bases, with 0 bases of the junction left unmatched. Germline CDR1 LGHNA, CDR2 YSLEER. The CDR3 here is CASSQGTGYGYTF. CDR3 DNA: TGCGCCAGCAGCCAAGGGACAGGGTATGGCTACACCTTC.

The gene calls are TRBV6-6 and TRBJ1-3; D remains ambiguous. Germline CDR1 is MNHNY and CDR2 is SVGAGI (reference sequence). V was shortened by 2 bases and J by 0 bases, with 8 bases between the two germline ends. The CDR3 totals 15 residues. The CDR3 loop reads CASSYRPRSGNTIYF. As DNA, the CDR3 is TGTGCCAGCAGTTACAGGCCGCGCTCTGGAAACACCATATATTTT.

The chain couples TRBV5-1 to TRBJ2-2, with D unclear. CDR1 is SGHRS and CDR2 is YFSETQ in the germline V gene. V was clipped by 0 bases and J by 7 bases, with 10 bases between them. The CDR3 contains 14 residues. CDR3: CASSLELSGGELFF. As DNA, the CDR3 is TGCGCCAGCAGCTTGGAGCTCTCCGGCGGGGAGCTGTTTTTT.

The CDR3 DNA is TGTGCCAGCAGCCCGTGGGGGGGGCGGGCGGTTTGGACTGAAGCTTTCTTT. Amino acids: CASSPWGGRAVWTEAFF. The chain is built from TRBV7-9 and TRBJ1-1, with a tentative D call TRBD1 (6 bases). CDR3 size: 17 residues. The V gene lost 5 bases and the J gene lost 5 bases, with 24 bases spanning the gap. The V gene's germline CDR1 is SEHNR and CDR2 FQNEAQ (reference sequence).

The genes are TRBV7-9 and TRBJ2-5; a possible D gene is TRBD2 (5 bases). The CDR3 totals 13 residues. Germline V gives CDR1 SEHNR, CDR2 FQNEAQ (reference sequence). Trimming cost V 5 bases and J 3 bases, with 10 bases left between them. The CDR3 is CASSPDSEETQYF. The CDR3 nucleotides read TGTGCCAGCAGCCCGGACTCTGAAGAGACCCAGTACTTC.

This clonotype came up a few times. This CDR3 is CASSLNSGNTGELFF. CDR3 in DNA: TGTGCCAGCAGCTTAAATAGCGGTAACACCGGGGAGCTGTTTTTT. The J gene is TRBJ2-2, the V gene TRBV11-2; TRBD2 is a possible D gene (6 bases). From germline, CDR1 is SGHAT and CDR2 FQNNGV. The CDR3 has 15 residues. Trimming pared 2 bases from V and 2 bases from J, leaving 9 bases between.

A word on this clonotype: Germline and junction disagree at one end, which may indicate a read error. This rearrangement joins TRBV9 to TRBJ2-7; unclear D gene. CDR3 length equals 13 residues. The germline gives CDR1 SGDLS, CDR2 YYNGEE. The CDR3, as DNA: TGTGCCAGCAGCGTAGTGGGCGACACCAGGCTCAACTTC. Translating gives CASSVVGDTRLNF.

This rearrangement joins TRBV12-5 to TRBJ2-1; 8 bases agree with TRBD2. The CDR3 extends over 15 amino acids. J lost 3 bases, V lost 6 bases, and 7 bases had no gene match. The germline V gene encodes CDR1 LGHNT and CDR2 FRNRAP. CDR3 region: CASGGSGSGYNEQFF. In DNA, the CDR3 is TGTGCTAGTGGGGGGAGCGGGAGTGGCTACAATGAGCAGTTCTTC.

The chain couples TRBV20-1 to TRBJ1-5; a weak D match, TRBD1 (5 bases). Trimming removed 6 bases from V and 1 base from J, with 16 bases in between. The length of the CDR3 is 15 residues. Per the germline V gene, CDR1 is DFQATT and CDR2 is SNEGSKA (reference sequence). The CDR3 protein is CSAGGPPRSNQPQHF. The CDR3 DNA reads TGCAGTGCCGGGGGACCGCCAAGGAGCAATCAGCCCCAGCATTTT.

The V gene is TRBV7-9, the J gene TRBJ1-2, with TRBD1 matching 9 bases. The CDR3 is made up of 16 amino acids. Germline CDR1 reads SEHNR; CDR2 reads FQNEAQ (reference sequence). Losses at the gene ends were 0 bases for V and 3 bases for J; bases not matched to a gene: 5. The CDR3 region has the DNA TGTGCCAGCAGCTTAGCCAGGGACAGGGAGGACTATGGCTACACCTTC. Translation: CASSLARDREDYGYTF.

This clonotype was counted only a few times. The V and J genes are TRBV11-2 and TRBJ2-5; 9 bases align to TRBD1. Germline values: CDR1 SGHAT, CDR2 FQNNGV. V gave up 5 bases and J gave up 5 bases; unmatched junction bases: 9. The CDR3 is 15 residues long. The CDR3 region is CASSLTGGRAETQYF. CDR3 DNA sequence: TGTGCCAGCAGCCTAACAGGGGGCCGGGCGGAGACCCAGTACTTC.

J is TRBJ2-7 and V is TRBV20-1; 9 nucleotides match TRBD2. Germline loops: CDR1 DFQATT, CDR2 SNEGSKA (reference sequence). V shed 0 bases and J 5 bases; nucleotides not matched to a gene: 8. The CDR3 consists of 15 residues. CDR3 in DNA: TGCAGTGCTAGAGACCGGACTAGCGCGCCCCACGAGCAGTACTTC. Encoded protein: CSARDRTSAPHEQYF.

V is TRBV5-1 and J is TRBJ2-7; 10 nucleotides align to TRBD1. The CDR3 has 15 amino acids. V lost 4 bases to trimming and J lost 2 bases; unmatched junction nucleotides: 6. Germline values: CDR1 SGHRS, CDR2 YFSETQ. This CDR3 is CASSTEGQGTYEQYF. DNA for the CDR3: TGCGCCAGCAGCACCGAGGGACAGGGGACCTACGAGCAGTACTTC.

The gene calls are TRBV2 and TRBJ1-2; 9 bases match TRBD1. V dropped 7 bases and J dropped 6; count of bases not matched to a gene: 12. The germline CDR1 and CDR2 sequences are SNHLY and FYNNEI. CDR3 length: 15 residues. CDR3 DNA sequence: TGTGCCAGCATTTGGGACAGGGAAGGTTATGATGGCTACACCTTC. Translated, it gives CASIWDREGYDGYTF. Full variable domain (rest looked up from reference TRBV2 and TRBJ1-2): EPEVTQTPSHQVTQMGQEVILRCVPISNHLYFYWYRQILGQKVEFLVSFYNNEISEKSEIFDDQFSVERPDGSNFTLKIRSTKLEDSAMYFCASIWDREGYDGYTFGSGTRLTVV.

The chain recombines TRBV14 with TRBJ2-7; 8 nucleotides agree with TRBD2. Germline V gene sequence: CDR1 SGHDN, CDR2 FVKESK. The CDR3 spans 13 residues. J was trimmed by 12 bases and V by 4 bases; bases with no gene match: 11. CDR3 residues: CASSPLVGGERYF. The DNA for the CDR3 is TGTGCCAGCAGCCCCTTAGTCGGGGGGGAACGGTACTTC.

The genes are TRBV6-6 and TRBJ1-3; D is unclear. CDR3 length: 14 amino acids. Germline assignment: CDR1 MNHNY and CDR2 SVGAGI (reference sequence). Trimming cost V 8 bases and J 0 bases, with 11 bases left between them. The CDR3 sequence: CASHEGPSGNTIYF. Written as DNA, the CDR3 is TGTGCCAGCCACGAGGGTCCCTCTGGAAACACCATATATTTT.